The 25 T cell receptor beta chains below were found in one sample sequenced in a study of shared clonotypes between healthy human individuals. TCRdb's table, derived via immunoSEQ multiplex PCR, lists solely in-frame clones and lacks some. This sample has 950,000 to 1,300,000 clones, with approximately 70% found just once. The sample taken for sequencing was memory CD4+ T cells sorted from blood. Subset of the sample: CD45RA-negative fraction. These receptor sequences come from a man younger than 30 in good health.

The chain combines TRBV28 with TRBJ1-2; 9 bases match TRBD1. The CDR3 covers 17 residues. V dropped 5 bases and J dropped 2; count of bases not matched to a gene: 12. Looked up from germline, CDR1 is MDHEN and CDR2 is SYDVKM. The CDR3 DNA reads TGTGCCAGCAGTCTAATTCGTACAGGGGGCAGGAACTATGGCTACACCTTC. This sequence encodes CASSLIRTGGRNYGYTF.

Note on this clone: The sample holds other DNA sequences that translate to the same CDR3. The chain has TRBV18 and TRBJ2-5; D not resolved. Germline loops: CDR1 KGHSH, CDR2 LQKENI. V lost 1 base to trimming and J lost 5 bases, with 8 bases between them. CDR3 length equals 13 residues. As DNA, the CDR3 is TGTGCCAGCTCACCACGATTAGGGGAGACCCAGTACTTC. As protein: CASSPRLGETQYF.

The genes are TRBV7-2 and TRBJ2-3; 16 bases are a match to TRBD2. V lost 4 bases and J lost 4; bases outside the gene matches: 5. The CDR3 covers 17 residues. Germline V gene sequence: CDR1 SGHTA, CDR2 FQGNSA. CDR3 in amino acids: CASSWGLAGGSADTQYF. DNA of the CDR3: TGTGCCAGCAGCTGGGGACTAGCGGGAGGGTCCGCAGATACGCAGTATTTT.

J is TRBJ2-7 and V is TRBV29-1, with D possibly TRBD2 on 6 matching bases. Germline CDR1 reads SQVTM; CDR2 reads ANQGSEA. The V gene lost 3 bases and the J gene lost 0 bases, with 15 bases spanning the gap. CDR3 length: 15 amino acids. The CDR3, as DNA: TGCAGCGTTGATAAGGGGCGGGGCAACTCCTACGAGCAGTACTTC. Protein sequence: CSVDKGRGNSYEQYF.

The chain links TRBV5-1 to TRBJ2-7; D may correspond to TRBD1 or TRBD2 (5 bases each). The ends were cut back, 7 bases at V and 3 bases at J, with 14 bases in the middle. The CDR3 consists of 13 residues. CDR1 and CDR2 from the germline V gene are SGHRS and YFSETQ. CDR3 in amino acids: CASGDRGFYEQYF. CDR3 sequence (DNA): TGCGCCAGCGGCGACCGGGGCTTCTACGAGCAGTACTTC. The whole variable domain, filled in from reference TRBV5-1 and TRBJ2-7, reads KAGVTQTPRYLIKTRGQQVTLSCSPISGHRSVSWYQQTPGQGLQFLFEYFSETQRNKGNFPGRFSGRQFSNSRSEMNVSTLELGDSALYLCASGDRGFYEQYFGPGTRLTVT.

This chain joins TRBV6-5 and TRBJ2-4; no definite D call. The CDR3 has 15 residues. The germline gives CDR1 MNHEY, CDR2 SVGAGI. Trimming shortened V by 7 bases and J by 0 bases, and 13 bases separated the two germline ends. The CDR3 coding sequence is TGTGCCAGCACTCCCGGATTTGTAGCCAAAAACATTCAGTACTTC. It specifies CASTPGFVAKNIQYF.

The count of this clone is one. The chain employs TRBV2 and TRBJ2-5, with D tentatively TRBD1 or TRBD2 (6 bases each). The J call may be faulty, since TRBJ2-7 better matches the DNA end. Germline loops: CDR1 SNHLY, CDR2 FYNNEI. This CDR3 has 14 residues. The chain's CDR3 is CASSTGRKNYEQYF. The CDR3, as DNA: TGTGCCAGCAGTACAGGGAGGAAAAACTACGAGCAGTACTTC.

The gene calls are TRBV28 and TRBJ1-1; 9 bases are shared with TRBD1. Germline-derived CDR1 and CDR2 are MDHEN and SYDVKM. The CDR3 spans 12 residues. V lost 5 bases and J lost 10; bases outside the gene matches: 5. CDR3 protein: CASSRGTGLAFF. The CDR3 DNA follows: TGTGCCAGCAGTAGAGGGACAGGGTTAGCTTTCTTT.

The chain combines TRBV7-8 with TRBJ1-2; perhaps TRBD1 as D (6 bases). There are 12 residues in the CDR3. Looked up from germline, CDR1 is SGHVS and CDR2 is FQNEAQ. V lost 1 base, J lost 11 bases, and 11 bases lay in between. The CDR3 sequence: CASSLDRVKYTF. The DNA of the CDR3 is TGTGCCAGCAGCTTAGACAGGGTGAAGTACACCTTC.

The rearrangement links TRBV7-2 to TRBJ2-7; D remains ambiguous. CDR1 is SGHTA, CDR2 FQGNSA, per germline. V lost 1 base and J lost 5, with 15 bases in between. CDR3 length: 15 residues. The DNA of the CDR3 is TGTGCCAGCAGCTTAGGGGTCCGGCTCCCGGACGAGCAGTACTTC. Translating it yields CASSLGVRLPDEQYF.

V usage is TRBV5-4 and J usage is TRBJ1-2; 9 nucleotides agree with TRBD1. CDR3 length: 16 amino acids. CDR1 and CDR2 from the germline V gene are SGHNT and YYREEE (reference sequence). The trim removed 4 bases at V and 8 bases at J, leaving 15 bases unmatched. CDR3 sequence reads: CASSMANRDRESGYTF. CDR3 bases: TGTGCCAGCAGCATGGCTAACCGGGACAGGGAGAGCGGCTACACCTTC.

This sequence joins TRBV7-8 and TRBJ1-1, with D unclear. The CDR3 is 16 residues long. Trimming cost V 2 bases and J 0 bases, with 13 bases left between them. Germline values: CDR1 SGHVS, CDR2 FQNEAQ. The CDR3 protein is CASSLRSESMNTEAFF. For the CDR3, the DNA is TGTGCCAGCAGCTTAAGGTCAGAATCTATGAACACTGAAGCTTTCTTT.

V gene TRBV5-1 combines with J gene TRBJ2-2, with a weak D call TRBD2 (5 bases). V lost 1 base and J 7 bases, leaving 20 bases between the germline ends. The CDR3 is 17 residues long. Germline V gives CDR1 SGHRS, CDR2 YFSETQ. CDR3 sequence reads: CASSLSGSGGKHGELFF. Written as DNA, the CDR3 is TGCGCCAGCAGCTTGTCCGGGTCAGGAGGAAAACACGGGGAGCTGTTTTTT.

This rearrangement joins TRBV6-1 to TRBJ2-2; D may be TRBD2 (5 bases). V lost 7 bases to trimming and J lost 5 bases, with 14 bases between them. CDR1 and CDR2 from the germline V gene are MNHNS and SASEGT. The CDR3 covers 14 residues. The CDR3 loop is CASTPREKTGELFF. The CDR3 nucleotides are TGTGCCAGCACCCCAAGGGAGAAAACCGGGGAGCTGTTTTTT.

This clone showed up just once. This sequence joins TRBV5-1 and TRBJ1-4; 7 bases fit TRBD1. The germline V gene encodes CDR1 SGHRS and CDR2 YFSETQ. The CDR3 is 15 residues long. The junction had 7 bases not matched to a gene; V was cut back by 5 bases and J by 3 bases. The CDR3 DNA reads as TGCGCCAGCAGACTATTCGGGACAGCTAATGAAAAACTGTTTTTT. Translating it yields CASRLFGTANEKLFF.

Concerning this clone: Other nucleotide sequences in the sample specify the same CDR3. V gene TRBV15 combines with J gene TRBJ2-7; 11 bases map to TRBD1. The CDR3 totals 16 residues. The junction had 5 bases not matched to a gene; V was cut back by 0 bases and J by 4 bases. Per the germline V gene, CDR1 is LNHNV and CDR2 is YYDKDF (reference sequence). The CDR3 loop is CATSRDLGTGGYEQYF. CDR3 nucleotides: TGTGCCACCAGCAGAGATCTTGGGACAGGGGGTTACGAGCAGTACTTC.

The chain joins TRBV19 to TRBJ1-6; D may be TRBD1 (5 bases). CDR1 and CDR2 from the germline V gene are LNHDA and SQIVND (reference sequence). This CDR3 region has 13 residues. The V end lost 8 bases, the J end lost 7 bases, and 12 bases lay between the germline ends. Here the CDR3 DNA reads TGTGCCAGTGGGGAGGGGTGGAATTCACCCCTCCACTTT. It yields the protein CASGEGWNSPLHF.

The chain joins TRBV28 to TRBJ2-2; D not resolved. This CDR3 is 11 amino acids long. Germline loops: CDR1 MDHEN, CDR2 SYDVKM. V was pared by 9 bases and J by 4 bases, with 6 bases between. The CDR3 bases are TGTGCCAGTACTTCCACCGGGGAGCTGTTTTTT. This sequence encodes CASTSTGELFF.

CDR3 DNA: TGCAGCGTCGGGACAGGGGGCGGCACAGATACGCAGTATTTT. This gives the protein CSVGTGGGTDTQYF. The chain recombines TRBV29-1 with TRBJ2-3; 12 bases fit TRBD1. V was clipped by 6 bases and J by 1 base; unmatched bases: 2. Germline CDR1 and CDR2: SQVTM and ANQGSEA. This CDR3 spans 14 amino acids.

This clone was counted a single time. The J gene is TRBJ2-5, the V gene TRBV4-1; 11 positions match TRBD2. The end of the DNA fits TRBJ2-7 better, so the J call may be wrong. Germline V gene lookup returns CDR1 MGHRA and CDR2 YSYEKL. The CDR3 is 16 amino acids. CDR3 amino acids: CASSQGLADYSYEQYF. The CDR3 bases are TGCGCCAGCAGCCAGGGACTAGCGGATTACTCCTACGAGCAGTACTTC.

A remark on this clone: The same CDR3 can be traced to other DNA sequences in this sample. This chain uses TRBV11-2 with TRBJ1-2, with D possibly TRBD1 on 5 matching bases. Deletions cut 2 bases from V and 2 bases from J, with 6 bases between. The CDR3 totals 13 residues. Germline V lookup: CDR1 SGHAT, CDR2 FQNNGV. CDR3: CASSLQGNYGYTF. CDR3 sequence (DNA): TGTGCCAGCAGCTTACAGGGAAACTATGGCTACACCTTC.

This chain uses TRBV6-5 with TRBJ2-2, with 8 nucleotides matching TRBD1. Germline V lookup: CDR1 MNHEY, CDR2 SVGAGI. J lost 5 bases, V lost 1 base, and 6 bases had no gene match. The CDR3 has 16 residues. The CDR3: CASSYWQGAGTGELFF. In DNA form, the CDR3 reads TGTGCCAGCAGTTACTGGCAGGGGGCTGGAACCGGGGAGCTGTTTTTT.

This chain joins TRBV7-9 and TRBJ2-3; D might be TRBD2 (5 bases). Between the trimmed V and J ends, which lost 3 bases and 1 base, there was a span of 11 bases. This CDR3 has 15 residues. Germline V lookup: CDR1 SEHNR, CDR2 FQNEAQ (reference sequence). CDR3 nucleotide sequence: TGTGCCAGCAGCTTCGTACTAGTCGGCACAGATACGCAGTATTTT. Protein sequence: CASSFVLVGTDTQYF.

The chain carries TRBV10-3 and TRBJ2-1; 11 positions agree with TRBD2. The CDR3 extends over 15 amino acids. The V and J ends lost 6 bases and 4 bases, in that order; junction bases with no gene match: 5. Germline V gene data show CDR1 as ENHRY and CDR2 as SYGVKD. The CDR3 here is CAISTSSGGYNEQFF. Here the CDR3 DNA reads TGTGCCATCAGCACTTCTAGCGGGGGGTACAATGAGCAGTTCTTC.

This chain uses TRBV28 with TRBJ2-7; the match to TRBD1 covers 9 bases. Losses at the gene ends were 6 bases for V and 3 bases for J; bases not matched to a gene: 9. The CDR3 has 15 amino acids. Germline loops: CDR1 MDHEN, CDR2 SYDVKM. This CDR3 reads CASSSVGQGGYEQYF. The CDR3 nucleotides are TGTGCCAGCAGCAGCGTGGGACAGGGCGGCTACGAGCAGTACTTC.